One sample yielded the 27 T cell receptor beta chains listed below, sequenced in a study of cytomegalovirus exposure and HLA in healthy donors. The PCR was carried out with 60 Vbeta primers and 13 Jbeta primers. Profiling relied on immunoSEQ multiplex PCR, and the TCRdb table lists in-frame clones only, not all of them. The sample records 90,000 to 120,000 clones, around three quarters being singletons. Sequenced: PBMCs. The source is a woman aged 35 to 49 in good health and CMV-seronegative.

The chain employs TRBV5-1 and TRBJ2-1; D may be TRBD2 (6 bases). From germline, CDR1 is SGHRS and CDR2 YFSETQ. Trimming shortened V by 1 base and J by 1 base, and 9 bases separated the two germline ends. This CDR3 comprises 15 residues. The CDR3 is CASSLIAESYNEQFF. The CDR3 DNA reads TGCGCCAGCAGCTTGATAGCGGAATCCTACAATGAGCAGTTCTTC.

CDR3 bases: TGTGCCAGCAGTCCCTCCTGGGAGGGCGGGCAGCCCCAGCATTTT. Translation: CASSPSWEGGQPQHF. The chain joins TRBV6-5 to TRBJ1-5, with unresolved D. The V and J ends lost 5 bases and 7 bases respectively, with 18 bases between them. CDR3 length: 15 residues. Germline CDR1 is MNHEY and CDR2 is SVGAGI.

The chain couples TRBV27 to TRBJ1-4; D not resolved. The germline gives CDR1 MNHEY, CDR2 SMNVEV (reference sequence). The V and J ends lost 3 bases and 5 bases respectively, with 13 bases between them. CDR3 length: 15 amino acids. In nucleotides, the CDR3 is TGTGCCAGCAGTTTCGCCCGGGGTGAAAATGAAAAACTGTTTTTT. As protein: CASSFARGENEKLFF.

The chain uses TRBV27 and TRBJ1-1; D is unclear. Germline V gene lookup returns CDR1 MNHEY and CDR2 SMNVEV (reference sequence). The CDR3 has 14 amino acids. Trimming stripped 2 bases from V and 8 bases from J, with 15 bases between. The CDR3 sequence: CASSLPQPGAEAFF. For the CDR3, the DNA is TGTGCCAGCAGTTTACCTCAGCCCGGAGCGGAAGCTTTCTTT.

J is TRBJ1-1 and V is TRBV7-9; maybe TRBD1 (5 bases). The length of the CDR3 is 14 residues. V lost 5 bases and J lost 1, with 11 bases in between. CDR1 is SEHNR, CDR2 FQNEAQ, per germline (reference sequence). This chain's CDR3 is CASSPGLSNTEAFF. The CDR3 DNA is TGTGCCAGCAGCCCAGGGTTATCGAACACTGAAGCTTTCTTT.

The V and J genes are TRBV25-1 and TRBJ2-2; D is perhaps TRBD1 (5 bases). V lost 0 bases and J 6 bases, leaving 8 bases between the germline ends. The CDR3 is 14 amino acids. Germline V gene lookup returns CDR1 MGHDK and CDR2 SYGVNS. CDR3 amino acids: CASSEYDSSGELFF. CDR3 DNA sequence: TGTGCCAGCAGTGAATACGACAGTTCCGGGGAGCTGTTTTTT. Drawing the rest from reference TRBV25-1 and TRBJ2-2, the complete variable domain is EADIYQTPRYLVIGTGKKITLECSQTMGHDKMYWYQQDPGMELHLIHYSYGVNSTEKGDLSSESTVSRIRTEHFPLTLESARPSHTSQYLCASSEYDSSGELFFGEGSRLTVL.

As DNA, the CDR3 is TGTGCCAGCAGTCTAGCGGGAGTCGGGACAGATACGCAGTATTTT. Encoded protein: CASSLAGVGTDTQYF. V is TRBV28 and J is TRBJ2-3; 10 nucleotides agree with TRBD2. Losses at the gene ends were 5 bases for V and 3 bases for J; bases not matched to a gene: 5. This CDR3 spans 15 amino acids. Germline loops: CDR1 MDHEN, CDR2 SYDVKM.

This chain joins TRBV30 and TRBJ1-1; D remains unclear. V shed 2 bases and J shed 4 bases, with 8 bases lying between them. Germline CDR1 is GTSNPN and CDR2 is SVGIG (reference sequence). The length of the CDR3 is 12 residues. The CDR3 region has the DNA TGTGCCTGGAGTATGGGGAGCACTGAAGCTTTCTTT. Encoded protein: CAWSMGSTEAFF.

This chain links TRBV5-1 with TRBJ1-1; 8 nucleotides align to TRBD1. Looked up from germline, CDR1 is SGHRS and CDR2 is YFSETQ. The J segment lost 5 bases and the V segment lost 6 bases, leaving 12 bases of the junction unmatched. The CDR3 runs 15 residues. This CDR3 reads CASTIGTGPGTEAFF. The CDR3 region has the DNA TGCGCCAGCACCATCGGGACAGGACCTGGGACTGAAGCTTTCTTT.

The chain is built from TRBV28 and TRBJ2-7; 7 bases line up with TRBD1. The CDR3 extends over 16 amino acids. Germline assignment: CDR1 MDHEN and CDR2 SYDVKM. Trimming cost V 1 base and J 9 bases; bases outside gene matches: 15. The DNA of the CDR3 is TGTGCCAGCAGTTTATTAGACAGGGCCCCCAACGTTGTGCAGTACTTC. Translated, it gives CASSLLDRAPNVVQYF.

This rearrangement joins TRBV4-1 to TRBJ1-2; 8 bases are shared with TRBD1. CDR1 and CDR2 (germline): MGHRA, YSYEKL. This CDR3 is 16 amino acids long. Germline trimming cut 4 bases from V and 0 bases from J; bases unmatched to any gene: 7. The CDR3 here is CASSPYLGQANYGYTF. CDR3 nucleotides: TGCGCCAGCAGCCCGTATTTGGGACAGGCTAACTATGGCTACACCTTC.

CDR3 protein: CASSSDNRAFGYGYTF. CDR3 in DNA: TGTGCCAGCAGCTCGGACAACAGGGCCTTTGGGTATGGCTACACCTTC. The rearrangement joins TRBV7-2 to TRBJ1-2, with D perhaps TRBD1 (6 bases). This CDR3 spans 16 amino acids. The germline V and J ends were trimmed by 4 bases and 5 bases, with 20 bases remaining between them. Germline lookup yields CDR1 SGHTA and CDR2 FQGNSA.

The J gene is TRBJ2-3, the V gene TRBV4-2, with 8 bases aligning to TRBD2. V was pared by 0 bases and J by 2 bases, with 7 bases of the junction left unmatched. This CDR3 contains 17 residues. Germline CDR1 is LGHNA and CDR2 is YNFKEQ. The CDR3 nucleotides read TGTGCCAGCAGCCAAGATCCGGGACTAGGTTACACAGATACGCAGTATTTT. It yields the protein CASSQDPGLGYTDTQYF.

This clone was picked up a small number of times. The rearrangement joins TRBV5-5 to TRBJ1-4; a weak D match, TRBD1 (5 bases). The CDR3 has 16 amino acids. Germline V gene sequence: CDR1 SGHKS, CDR2 YYEKEE (reference sequence). V shed 3 bases and J shed 0 bases, with 12 bases lying between them. CDR3 in amino acids: CASSYQRQTTNEKLFF. The CDR3 DNA follows: TGTGCCAGCAGCTATCAACGACAGACAACTAATGAAAAACTGTTTTTT.

This rearrangement joins TRBV5-5 to TRBJ1-1, with TRBD1 matching 10 bases. From germline, CDR1 is SGHKS and CDR2 YYEKEE (reference sequence). The CDR3 is 14 residues long. The V gene end was trimmed by 5 bases and the J gene end by 5 bases; junction bases not matched to a gene: 6. The CDR3 is CASSRQGAETEAFF. As DNA, the CDR3 is TGTGCCAGCAGTAGACAGGGGGCAGAGACTGAAGCTTTCTTT.

The rearrangement joins TRBV4-3 to TRBJ1-4; 8 nucleotides align to TRBD1. J gave up 3 bases and V 1 base, and 16 bases lay outside the gene matches. The CDR3 sequence is 20 residues long. Germline V lookup: CDR1 LGHNA, CDR2 YSLEER. CDR3 nucleotides: TGCGCCAGCAGCCAAGCGAGTTGGCAGGGGGCAGGGGGCTCTAATGAAAAACTGTTTTTT. Protein sequence: CASSQASWQGAGGSNEKLFF.

V is TRBV2 and J is TRBJ1-6, with 8 bases lining up with TRBD1. This CDR3 has 13 residues. V was clipped by 10 bases and J by 7 bases; unmatched bases: 6. Germline loops: CDR1 SNHLY, CDR2 FYNNEI. The DNA of the CDR3 is TGTGCCACCGACAGGGGACAAAATTCACCCCTCCACTTT. Protein sequence: CATDRGQNSPLHF. The variable domain in full, completed from reference TRBV2 and TRBJ1-6, reads EPEVTQTPSHQVTQMGQEVILRCVPISNHLYFYWYRQILGQKVEFLVSFYNNEISEKSEIFDDQFSVERPDGSNFTLKIRSTKLEDSAMYFCATDRGQNSPLHFGNGTRLTVT.

Comments on this clone: Distinct nucleotide sequences in the sample also encode this CDR3. The chain links TRBV7-9 to TRBJ2-7, with D possibly TRBD1 on 6 matching bases. Germline loops: CDR1 SEHNR, CDR2 FQNEAQ (reference sequence). The CDR3 spans 13 residues. V lost 1 base, J lost 4 bases, and 8 bases lay in between. The CDR3 nucleotides are TGTGCCAGCAGCTTAGGACAGGTATACGAGCAGTACTTC. It translates to CASSLGQVYEQYF.

This chain uses TRBV9 with TRBJ1-4; tentatively, D is TRBD1 (6 bases). The CDR3 length is 14 residues. V was clipped by 1 base and J by 7 bases, with 11 bases between them. CDR1 is SGDLS and CDR2 is YYNGEE in the germline V gene. Here the CDR3 reads CASSVWGRGEKLFF. Written as DNA, the CDR3 is TGTGCCAGCAGCGTATGGGGGCGCGGTGAAAAACTGTTTTTT.

CDR3 sequence: CASKPSGTGGANYGYTF. CDR3 DNA: TGTGCCAGCAAGCCCTCCGGGACAGGGGGGGCTAACTATGGCTACACCTTC. The chain joins TRBV28 to TRBJ1-2; 11 nucleotides match TRBD1. Germline V lookup: CDR1 MDHEN, CDR2 SYDVKM. The CDR3 is 17 residues long. V gave up 7 bases and J gave up 0 bases; unmatched junction bases: 10.

The chain joins TRBV29-1 to TRBJ2-3; 7 bases align to TRBD2. CDR3 length equals 15 residues. The V gene end was trimmed by 6 bases and the J gene end by 1 base; junction bases not matched to a gene: 10. From germline, CDR1 is SQVTM and CDR2 ANQGSEA. CDR3 loop: CSVARGGGGTDTQYF. The CDR3 nucleotides read TGCAGCGTGGCGCGGGGCGGGGGAGGCACAGATACGCAGTATTTT.

V usage is TRBV7-9 and J usage is TRBJ2-3; D unclear. The CDR3 consists of 13 residues. V dropped 5 bases and J dropped 1 base, with 7 bases sitting between them. From germline, CDR1 is SEHNR and CDR2 FQNEAQ (reference sequence). The CDR3 region has the DNA TGTGCCAGCAGCCCAGTACGCACAGATACGCAGTATTTT. It specifies CASSPVRTDTQYF.

The V gene is TRBV19, the J gene TRBJ2-7; 9 bases agree with TRBD2. Germline V gene sequence: CDR1 LNHDA, CDR2 SQIVND (reference sequence). Trimming at V came to 4 bases and at J to 2 bases, leaving 6 bases not matched to a gene. This CDR3 region has 15 residues. Here the CDR3 reads CASSNAAGGTYEQYF. The DNA for the CDR3 is TGTGCCAGTAGTAATGCGGCGGGAGGGACCTACGAGCAGTACTTC.

The rearrangement uses TRBV29-1 and TRBJ2-1; no clear D gene. This CDR3 is built from 10 residues. With 2 bases removed from V and 10 bases from J, the gap between germline ends came to 6 bases. Looked up from germline, CDR1 is SQVTM and CDR2 is ANQGSEA. CDR3 region: CSVESPEQFF. The CDR3 DNA follows: TGCAGCGTTGAATCCCCAGAGCAGTTCTTC.

J is TRBJ1-5 and V is TRBV7-9; TRBD1 aligns across 8 bases. CDR3 length equals 15 residues. Germline CDR1 is SEHNR and CDR2 is FQNEAQ (reference sequence). V lost 3 bases and J lost 6; bases outside the gene matches: 7. CDR3 coding DNA: TGTGCCAGCAGCTTGGCAGGACAGGGAATTCAGCCCCAGCATTTT. Translated: CASSLAGQGIQPQHF.

About this clone itself: This specimen includes other DNA sequences encoding the same CDR3. This chain joins TRBV5-1 and TRBJ1-2, with 7 bases lining up with TRBD1. This CDR3 has 14 residues. CDR1 and CDR2 from the germline V gene are SGHRS and YFSETQ. V lost 4 bases to trimming and J lost 1 base; unmatched junction nucleotides: 4. CDR3 sequence (DNA): TGCGCCAGCAGCCCCCAGGGGGATAACTATGGCTACACCTTC. It encodes CASSPQGDNYGYTF.

The chain recombines TRBV27 with TRBJ2-2; 9 bases are shared with TRBD2. The J segment lost 4 bases and the V segment lost 1 base, leaving 13 bases of the junction unmatched. This CDR3 contains 19 residues. CDR1 MNHEY and CDR2 SMNVEV come from the germline V gene (reference sequence). The CDR3 region is CASSLFPLVAGVSTGELFF. The CDR3 coding sequence is TGTGCCAGCAGTTTATTCCCCCTAGTAGCGGGAGTGAGCACCGGGGAGCTGTTTTTT.